This note documents a single T cell receptor (beta chain) sequence. The record originates from a study of technical replicates of blood from several donors. This CDR3 spans 17 amino acids. Germline assignment: CDR1 MNHEY and CDR2 SMNVEV (reference sequence). V was clipped by 1 base and J by 5 bases; unmatched bases: 10. Libraries were prepared by immunoSEQ multiplex PCR; TCRdb keeps only in-frame clonotypes and omits some of them. The table records roughly 81,000 clones, 95% to 98% of them present only once. The V call is TRBV27, the J call TRBJ2-1; TRBD1 matches 8 bases. The material sequenced was T cells isolated from PBMCs. This TCR was recovered from a human donor in good health. The CDR3 coding sequence is TGTGCCAGCAGTTTATGGGTTGGACAGGGATTGAACAATGAGCAGTTCTTC. Encoded protein: CASSLWVGQGLNNEQFF.